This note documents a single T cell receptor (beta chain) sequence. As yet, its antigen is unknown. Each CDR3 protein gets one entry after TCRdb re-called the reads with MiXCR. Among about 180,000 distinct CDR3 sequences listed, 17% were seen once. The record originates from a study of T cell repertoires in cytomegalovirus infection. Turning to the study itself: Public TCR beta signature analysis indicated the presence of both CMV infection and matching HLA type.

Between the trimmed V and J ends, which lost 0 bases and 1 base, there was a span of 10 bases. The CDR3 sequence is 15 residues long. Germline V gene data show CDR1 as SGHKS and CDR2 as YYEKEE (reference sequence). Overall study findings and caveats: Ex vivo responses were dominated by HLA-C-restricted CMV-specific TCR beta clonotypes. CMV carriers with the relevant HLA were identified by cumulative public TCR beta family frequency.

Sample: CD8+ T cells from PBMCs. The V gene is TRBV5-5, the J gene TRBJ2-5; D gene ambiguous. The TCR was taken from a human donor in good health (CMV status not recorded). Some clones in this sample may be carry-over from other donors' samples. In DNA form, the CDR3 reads TGTGCCAGCAGCTTGGCTCAGGCCCTCCAAGAGACCCAGTACTTC. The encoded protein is CASSLAQALQETQYF.